This T cell receptor (beta chain) is from a study of control samples from healthy donors and cancer patients. The CDR3 is 17 amino acids. The germline V gene has CDR1 SGDLS and CDR2 YYNGEE. The V and J ends lost 0 bases and 6 bases, in that order; junction bases with no gene match: 9. This table comes from immunoSEQ multiplex PCR, and its TCRdb copy is limited to in-frame clones, with some not included. The repertoire holds 130,000 to 150,000 clones, with about 91% as singletons. The sample consisted of blood. The rearrangement links TRBV9 to TRBJ1-4; the match to TRBD1 covers 9 bases. This clonotype was obtained from a young man in good health. CDR3 nucleotides: TGTGCCAGCAGCGTAGCTCCCGGACAGGGGACGGATGAAAAACTGTTTTTT. It yields the protein CASSVAPGQGTDEKLFF.